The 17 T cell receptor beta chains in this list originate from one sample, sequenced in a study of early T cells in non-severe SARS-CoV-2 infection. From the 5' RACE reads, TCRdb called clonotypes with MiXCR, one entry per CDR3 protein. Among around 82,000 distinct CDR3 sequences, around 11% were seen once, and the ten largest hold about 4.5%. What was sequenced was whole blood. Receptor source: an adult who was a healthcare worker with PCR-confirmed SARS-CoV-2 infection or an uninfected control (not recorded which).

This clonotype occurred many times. CDR3 bases: TGCAGCGTTGACAGGGTCACCGGGGAGCTGTTTTTT. Its protein product is CSVDRVTGELFF. V and J are TRBV29-1 and TRBJ2-2; tentatively, D is TRBD1 (5 bases). Germline V gene data show CDR1 as SQVTM and CDR2 as ANQGSEA. Between the trimmed V and J ends, which lost 3 bases and 4 bases, there was a span of 6 bases. This CDR3 has 12 amino acids.

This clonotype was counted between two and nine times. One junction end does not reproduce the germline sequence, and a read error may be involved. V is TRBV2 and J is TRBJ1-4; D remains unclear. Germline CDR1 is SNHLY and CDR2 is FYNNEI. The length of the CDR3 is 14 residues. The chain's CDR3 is CASSPTSDAQASRF. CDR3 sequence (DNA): TGTGCCAGCAGTCCTACCTCCGATGCTCAGGCGAGCCGGTTT.

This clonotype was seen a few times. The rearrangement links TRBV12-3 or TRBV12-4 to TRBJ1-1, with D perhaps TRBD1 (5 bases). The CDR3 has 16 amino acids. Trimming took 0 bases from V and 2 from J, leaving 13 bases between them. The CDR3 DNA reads TGTGCCAGCAGTTTAGCTCCGGGGGTGGGAAACACTGAAGCTTTCTTT. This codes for CASSLAPGVGNTEAFF.

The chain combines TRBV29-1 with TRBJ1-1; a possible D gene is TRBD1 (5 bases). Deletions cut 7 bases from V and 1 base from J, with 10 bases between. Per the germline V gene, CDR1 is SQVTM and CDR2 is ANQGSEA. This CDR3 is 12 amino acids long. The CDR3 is CSAGTANTEAFF. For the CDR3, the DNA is TGCAGCGCCGGGACGGCGAACACTGAAGCTTTCTTT.

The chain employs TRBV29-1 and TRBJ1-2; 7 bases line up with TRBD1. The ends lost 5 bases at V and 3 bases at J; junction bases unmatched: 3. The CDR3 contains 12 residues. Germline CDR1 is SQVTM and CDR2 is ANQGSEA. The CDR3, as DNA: TGCAGCGTTCCGGACAGGTACTATGGCTACACCTTC. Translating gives CSVPDRYYGYTF.

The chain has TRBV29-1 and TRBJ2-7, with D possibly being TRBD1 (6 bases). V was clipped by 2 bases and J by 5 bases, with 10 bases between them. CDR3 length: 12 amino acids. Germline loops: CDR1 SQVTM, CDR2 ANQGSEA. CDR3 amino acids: CSVERQVNEQYF. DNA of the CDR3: TGCAGCGTTGAAAGACAGGTAAACGAGCAGTACTTC.

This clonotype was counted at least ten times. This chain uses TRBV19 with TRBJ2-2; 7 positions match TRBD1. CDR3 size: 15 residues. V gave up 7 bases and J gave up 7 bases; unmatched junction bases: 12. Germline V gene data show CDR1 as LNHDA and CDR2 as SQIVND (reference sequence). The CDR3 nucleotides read TGTGCCAGTACTGGACGTAGACAGGGAGTCGGGGAGCTGTTTTTT. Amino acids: CASTGRRQGVGELFF.

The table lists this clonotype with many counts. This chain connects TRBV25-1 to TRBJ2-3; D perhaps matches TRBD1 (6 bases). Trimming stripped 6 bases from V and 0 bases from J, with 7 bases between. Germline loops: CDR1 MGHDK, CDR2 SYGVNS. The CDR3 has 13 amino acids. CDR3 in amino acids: CASRTGSTDTQYF. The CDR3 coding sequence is TGTGCCAGCAGGACAGGTAGCACAGATACGCAGTATTTT.

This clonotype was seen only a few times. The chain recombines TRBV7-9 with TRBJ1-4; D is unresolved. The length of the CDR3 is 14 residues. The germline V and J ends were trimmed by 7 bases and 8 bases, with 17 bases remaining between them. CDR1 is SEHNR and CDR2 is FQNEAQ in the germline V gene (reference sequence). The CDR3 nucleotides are TGTGCCAGCAATACCCGACCAGGCCAGGAAAAACTGTTTTTT. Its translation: CASNTRPGQEKLFF.

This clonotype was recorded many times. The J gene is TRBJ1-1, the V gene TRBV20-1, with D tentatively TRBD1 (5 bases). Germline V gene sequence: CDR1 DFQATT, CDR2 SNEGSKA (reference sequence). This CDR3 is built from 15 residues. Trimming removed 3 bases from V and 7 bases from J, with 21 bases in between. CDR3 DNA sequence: TGCAGTGCTAGGTCTCCCGAGTGGAGGGACCTTGAAGCTTTCTTT. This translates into CSARSPEWRDLEAFF.

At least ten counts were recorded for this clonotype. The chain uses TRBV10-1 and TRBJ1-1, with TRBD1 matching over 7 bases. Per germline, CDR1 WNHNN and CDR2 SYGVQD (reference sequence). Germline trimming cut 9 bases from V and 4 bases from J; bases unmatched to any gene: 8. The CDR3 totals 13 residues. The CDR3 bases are TGCGCCAGTAGTAGCAACAGGGGCACTGAAGCTTTCTTT. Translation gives CASSSNRGTEAFF.

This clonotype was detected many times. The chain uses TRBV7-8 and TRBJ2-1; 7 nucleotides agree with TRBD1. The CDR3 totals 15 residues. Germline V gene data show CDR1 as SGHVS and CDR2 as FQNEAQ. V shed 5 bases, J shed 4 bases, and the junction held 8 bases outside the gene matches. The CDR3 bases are TGTGCCAGCAGCCCCCGGGACAGCTCATACAATGAGCAGTTCTTC. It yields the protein CASSPRDSSYNEQFF. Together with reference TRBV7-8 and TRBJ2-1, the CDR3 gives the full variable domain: GAGVSQSPRYKVAKRGQDVALRCDPISGHVSLFWYQQALGQGPEFLTYFQNEAQLDKSGLPSDRFFAERPEGSVSTLKIQRTQQEDSAVYLCASSPRDSSYNEQFFGPGTRLTVL.

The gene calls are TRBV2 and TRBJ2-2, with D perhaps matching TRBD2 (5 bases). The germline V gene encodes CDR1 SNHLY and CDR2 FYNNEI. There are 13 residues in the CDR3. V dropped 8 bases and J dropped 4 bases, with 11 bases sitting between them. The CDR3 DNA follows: TGTGCCAGCCGGAGTGAGGGCACCGGGGAGCTGTTTTTT. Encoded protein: CASRSEGTGELFF.

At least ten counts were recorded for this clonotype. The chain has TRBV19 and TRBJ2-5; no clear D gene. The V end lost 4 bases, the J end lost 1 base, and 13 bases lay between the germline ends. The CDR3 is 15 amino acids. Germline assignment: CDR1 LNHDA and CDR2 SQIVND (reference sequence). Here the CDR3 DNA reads TGTGCCAGTAGTAAAACCGCGACAACCCAAGAGACCCAGTACTTC. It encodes CASSKTATTQETQYF.

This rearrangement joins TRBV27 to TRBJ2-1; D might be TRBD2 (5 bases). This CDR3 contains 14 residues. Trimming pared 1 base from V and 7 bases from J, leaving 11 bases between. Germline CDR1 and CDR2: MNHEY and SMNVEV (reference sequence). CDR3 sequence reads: CASSLYGNGNEQFF. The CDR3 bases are TGTGCCAGCAGTTTATACGGGAACGGGAATGAGCAGTTCTTC.

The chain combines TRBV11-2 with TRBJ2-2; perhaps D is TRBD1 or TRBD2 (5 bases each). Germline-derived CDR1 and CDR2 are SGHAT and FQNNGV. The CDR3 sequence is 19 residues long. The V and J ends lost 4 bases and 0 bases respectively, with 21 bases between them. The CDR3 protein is CASSSFSWDGKSNTGELFF. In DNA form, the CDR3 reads TGTGCCAGCAGCTCCTTTTCCTGGGACGGGAAGTCGAACACCGGGGAGCTGTTTTTT. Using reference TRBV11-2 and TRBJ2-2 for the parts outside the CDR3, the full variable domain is EAGVAQSPRYKIIEKRQSVAFWCNPISGHATLYWYQQILGQGPKLLIQFQNNGVVDDSQLPKDRFSAERLKGVDSTLKIQPAKLEDSAVYLCASSSFSWDGKSNTGELFFGEGSRLTVL.

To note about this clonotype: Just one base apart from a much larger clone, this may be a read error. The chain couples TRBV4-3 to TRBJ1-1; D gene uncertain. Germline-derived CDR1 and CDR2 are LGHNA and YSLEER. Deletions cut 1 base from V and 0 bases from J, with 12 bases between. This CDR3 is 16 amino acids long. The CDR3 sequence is CASSQGIGYLNTEAFF. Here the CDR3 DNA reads TGCGCCAGCAGCCAAGGCATAGGGTACTTGAACACTGAAGCTTTCTTT.